The TCR beta chain under discussion was sequenced for a study of T cell repertoires in cytomegalovirus infection (dated by TCRdb to between 2018 and 2021). Looking at the study overall: Donor HLA type was relevant to the analysis, as public TCR beta signatures indicated carriage of CMV infection together with the matching HLA type.

Concerning this clonotype: Its antigen is still unknown. The record has no base qualities; no much larger clone is one base away.

Trimming leaves V shorter by 5 bases and J shorter by 7 bases, with the junction holding 5 bases beyond the gene matches. Based on the germline V gene, the CDR1 and CDR2 sequences are MNHNS and SASEGT. Including cysteine and phenylalanine, the CDR3 has 15 amino acids. Solely the CDR3 DNA is kept, with 45 bases framed from the first base. Sequencing relied on an Illumina HiSeq 1500. TCRdb reran the public reads through fastp at Q25 and MiXCR, keeping productive beta chains. Records with the same CDR3 protein are collapsed into one entry carrying the most frequent genes and DNA. A total of over 250,000 distinct CDR3 sequences appear in this sample, roughly 23% of them only once. The ten most abundant clones make up roughly 13% of the sample. General conclusions and limits of the study: Cumulative frequency of public TCR beta family members discriminated carriers of CMV infection plus the relevant HLA type in this cohort and an independent 352-donor cohort. The ex vivo response was dominated by HLA-C-restricted CMV-specific TCR beta clonotypes, and the single most frequent clonotype in two of eight donors was supplied by these HLA-C-restricted clonotypes.

This TCR was recovered from a human donor in good health (CMV status not recorded). Some clones in this sample may be carry-over from other donors' samples. Recombination joined TRBV6-1 with TRBJ2-1; the central 13 bases match TRBD2. Source material: PBMCs. The DNA is TGTGCCAGCAGTTACGTACTAGCGGGAGGGAATGAGCAGTTCTTC. This translates into CASSYVLAGGNEQFF.